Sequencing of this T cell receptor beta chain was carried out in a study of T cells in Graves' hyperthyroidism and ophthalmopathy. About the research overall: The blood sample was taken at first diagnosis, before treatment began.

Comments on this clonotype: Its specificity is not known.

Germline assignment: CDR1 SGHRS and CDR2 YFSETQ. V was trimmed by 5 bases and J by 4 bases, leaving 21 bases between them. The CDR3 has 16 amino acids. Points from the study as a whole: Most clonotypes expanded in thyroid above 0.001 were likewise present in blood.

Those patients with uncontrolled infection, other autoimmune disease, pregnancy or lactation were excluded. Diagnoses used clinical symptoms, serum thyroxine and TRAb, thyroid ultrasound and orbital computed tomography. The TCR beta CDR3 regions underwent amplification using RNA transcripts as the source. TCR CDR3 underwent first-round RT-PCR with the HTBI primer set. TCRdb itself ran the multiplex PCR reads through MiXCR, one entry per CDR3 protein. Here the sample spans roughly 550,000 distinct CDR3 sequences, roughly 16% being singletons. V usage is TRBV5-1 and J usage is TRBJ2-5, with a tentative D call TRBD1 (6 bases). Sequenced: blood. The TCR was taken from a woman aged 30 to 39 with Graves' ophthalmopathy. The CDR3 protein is CASRGILGALSETQYF. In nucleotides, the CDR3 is TGCGCCAGCAGAGGGATTCTGGGGGCCCTTTCAGAGACCCAGTACTTC.